These 21 T cell receptor beta chains came from one sample sequenced in a study of shared clonotypes between healthy human individuals. Assay used: immunoSEQ multiplex PCR; TCRdb lists only in-frame clones, some missing. The sample yields some 1.5 million clones, approximately 97% seen once. The sample consisted of naive CD4+ T cells sorted from blood. Noted subset: CD45RA+ positively selected. These TCRs come from a man between 25 and 39 years old in good health.

This clone is a singleton in its sample. This sequence joins TRBV18 and TRBJ1-4; possibly TRBD1 for D (5 bases). The CDR3 totals 17 residues. Germline CDR1 is KGHSH and CDR2 is LQKENI. Trimming pared 1 base from V and 3 bases from J, leaving 15 bases between. The CDR3 here is CASSPRRTRGANEKLFF. CDR3 sequence (DNA): TGTGCCAGCTCACCACGACGTACCCGGGGGGCTAATGAAAAACTGTTTTTT.

The chain employs TRBV5-1 and TRBJ2-5, with 7 nucleotides matching TRBD1. This CDR3 contains 15 residues. V dropped 0 bases and J dropped 5; count of bases not matched to a gene: 7. Germline-derived CDR1 and CDR2 are SGHRS and YFSETQ. CDR3 nucleotide sequence: TGCGCCAGCAGCTTGGATGGACAGGAAACGGAGACCCAGTACTTC. This sequence encodes CASSLDGQETETQYF.

The V and J genes are TRBV5-5 and TRBJ1-2; D is possibly TRBD1 (6 bases). Trimming took off 0 bases at V and 8 bases at J, with 11 bases between the two ends. This CDR3 is 13 amino acids long. The germline gives CDR1 SGHKS, CDR2 YYEKEE (reference sequence). CDR3 sequence: CASSLDRVVGYTF. In DNA form, the CDR3 reads TGTGCCAGCAGCTTGGACAGGGTAGTCGGCTACACCTTC.

This sequence joins TRBV5-5 and TRBJ2-2, with unresolved D. V lost 0 bases, J lost 4 bases, and 10 bases lay in between. Germline V gene data show CDR1 as SGHKS and CDR2 as YYEKEE (reference sequence). The CDR3 has 15 amino acids. CDR3 loop: CASSLALTSTGELFF. CDR3 bases: TGTGCCAGCAGCTTGGCCCTTACCAGCACCGGGGAGCTGTTTTTT.

The chain links TRBV11-3 to TRBJ2-1; a possible D gene is TRBD1 (6 bases). CDR3 length equals 12 residues. CDR1 SGHNT and CDR2 YENEEA come from the germline V gene. Trimming left V 3 bases short and J 9 bases short, with 9 bases between. CDR3 sequence reads: CASSLQGSEQFF. The CDR3 DNA reads TGTGCCAGCAGCTTGCAGGGGTCTGAGCAGTTCTTC.

V usage is TRBV29-1 and J usage is TRBJ2-5; 7 nucleotides match TRBD1. The ends lost 4 bases at V and 2 bases at J; junction bases unmatched: 4. Germline assignment: CDR1 SQVTM and CDR2 ANQGSEA. The CDR3 covers 13 residues. CDR3 in DNA: TGCAGCGTTGTCGGGACAGATCAAGAGACCCAGTACTTC. This gives the protein CSVVGTDQETQYF.

This chain connects TRBV10-3 to TRBJ2-3, with TRBD1 matching 7 bases. V dropped 4 bases and J dropped 0; count of bases not matched to a gene: 16. CDR3 length: 19 amino acids. Germline V lookup: CDR1 ENHRY, CDR2 SYGVKD. CDR3 amino acids: CAISGSGIGGTTSTDTQYF. CDR3 DNA: TGTGCCATCAGTGGGTCGGGGATAGGGGGCACTACTAGCACAGATACGCAGTATTTT.

The V call is TRBV10-3, the J call TRBJ2-7, with 7 nucleotides matching TRBD1. The germline V gene encodes CDR1 ENHRY and CDR2 SYGVKD. V was pared by 4 bases and J by 0 bases, with 15 bases of the junction left unmatched. The CDR3 is 18 residues long. The CDR3 here is CAISARGKGADFSYEQYF. CDR3 bases: TGTGCCATCAGTGCCAGGGGGAAAGGAGCGGACTTCTCCTACGAGCAGTACTTC.

This chain uses TRBV6-5 with TRBJ1-1, with D perhaps matching TRBD1 (5 bases). The CDR3 totals 13 residues. Trimming pared 6 bases from V and 4 bases from J, leaving 12 bases between. The germline CDR1 and CDR2 sequences are MNHEY and SVGAGI. The CDR3 reads CASRGVRGTEAFF. The CDR3 nucleotides read TGTGCCAGCAGAGGGGTTCGCGGCACTGAAGCTTTCTTT.

This clone was counted once. Other DNA sequences from this sample encode an identical CDR3 as well. The chain links TRBV28 to TRBJ1-5; D unresolved. The CDR3 has 12 amino acids. The V and J ends lost 2 bases and 6 bases respectively, with 5 bases between them. The V gene's germline CDR1 is MDHEN and CDR2 SYDVKM. The CDR3 region is CASSLLAQPQHF. The CDR3, as DNA: TGTGCCAGCAGTTTACTGGCTCAGCCCCAGCATTTT.

This clone appeared a single time. The J gene is TRBJ2-3, the V gene TRBV28; 8 bases fit TRBD1. Germline CDR1 MDHEN, CDR2 SYDVKM. V lost 4 bases and J lost 5; bases outside the gene matches: 8. The CDR3 contains 15 residues. CDR3 sequence: CASSYRTGYGDTQYF. The CDR3 nucleotides are TGTGCCAGCAGTTACCGGACAGGGTATGGAGATACGCAGTATTTT.

V usage is TRBV10-3 and J usage is TRBJ2-2; D is unclear. Germline CDR1 reads ENHRY; CDR2 reads SYGVKD. V was cut by 7 bases and J by 1 base, with 1 base left in between. The CDR3 spans 11 residues. The CDR3 sequence is CAIKNTGELFF. CDR3 coding DNA: TGTGCCATCAAGAACACCGGGGAGCTGTTTTTT.

The chain links TRBV5-4 to TRBJ1-2; D call uncertain. Germline V CDR1 and CDR2: SGHNT, YYREEE (reference sequence). Trimming removed 1 base at V and 0 bases at J, with 7 bases between. The CDR3 covers 14 residues. The CDR3 nucleotides read TGTGCCAGCAGCTTGATAACCACTAACTATGGCTACACCTTC. This gives the protein CASSLITTNYGYTF.

V is TRBV30 and J is TRBJ2-1, with D tentatively TRBD2 (6 bases). The CDR3 runs to 12 residues. Trimming pared 3 bases from V and 3 bases from J, leaving 6 bases between. Germline CDR1 and CDR2: GTSNPN and SVGIG (reference sequence). Here the CDR3 DNA reads TGTGCCTGGAGGGGAGGCTACAATGAGCAGTTCTTC. It specifies CAWRGGYNEQFF.

This clone is a singleton in its sample. This chain links TRBV5-4 with TRBJ2-1; TRBD1 might be the D (6 bases). CDR1 is SGHNT and CDR2 is YYREEE in the germline V gene (reference sequence). V lost 3 bases and J lost 0, with 10 bases in between. The CDR3 extends over 15 amino acids. CDR3 nucleotides: TGTGCCAGCAGCTCAGCGGACAGCTCCTACAATGAGCAGTTCTTC. Protein: CASSSADSSYNEQFF.

The chain joins TRBV2 to TRBJ2-7, with unresolved D. The ends were cut back, 5 bases at V and 6 bases at J, with 14 bases in the middle. CDR3 size: 13 residues. The germline V gene encodes CDR1 SNHLY and CDR2 FYNNEI. CDR3 in DNA: TGTGCCAGCAGTCTCACCGGCGAGGTCGAGCAGTACTTC. Translating gives CASSLTGEVEQYF.

The gene calls are TRBV7-8 and TRBJ2-3; unclear D gene. The V gene lost 5 bases and the J gene lost 0 bases, with 9 bases spanning the gap. This CDR3 is 14 amino acids long. Germline-derived CDR1 and CDR2 are SGHVS and FQNEAQ. This CDR3 reads CASSLLRSTDTQYF. As DNA, the CDR3 is TGTGCCAGCAGCCTTCTTAGGAGCACAGATACGCAGTATTTT.

In this sample, this clone turned up once. The CDR3 DNA reads TGTGCCAGCAGACCAAACAGGGGTTACAATGAGCAGTTCTTC. Protein: CASRPNRGYNEQFF. The chain combines TRBV28 with TRBJ2-1, with TRBD1 matching over 7 bases. Germline assignment: CDR1 MDHEN and CDR2 SYDVKM. CDR3 size: 14 residues. V dropped 6 bases and J dropped 4; count of bases not matched to a gene: 6.

The J gene is TRBJ2-1, the V gene TRBV27; TRBD2 matches 9 bases. There are 17 residues in the CDR3. Trimming removed 3 bases from V and 3 bases from J; junction bases left unmatched: 9. Per germline, CDR1 MNHEY and CDR2 SMNVEV (reference sequence). CDR3 bases: TGTGCCAGCAGTTTTATCCCCTTAGCGGGGGACTACAATGAGCAGTTCTTC. Protein: CASSFIPLAGDYNEQFF.

The chain employs TRBV5-4 and TRBJ2-3; TRBD2 matches 10 bases. The CDR3 loop spans 15 amino acids. Germline values: CDR1 SGHNT, CDR2 YYREEE (reference sequence). J was trimmed by 6 bases and V by 4 bases; bases with no gene match: 8. The CDR3 nucleotides are TGTGCCAGCAGCCCAGCGGGAGGGCCGGGGGATACGCAGTATTTT. Protein: CASSPAGGPGDTQYF.

The rearrangement uses TRBV5-1 and TRBJ2-6; D remains unclear. Germline loops: CDR1 SGHRS, CDR2 YFSETQ. The CDR3 covers 16 residues. The V end lost 0 bases, the J end lost 4 bases, and 11 bases lay between the germline ends. CDR3 nucleotides: TGCGCCAGCAGCTTGGTGCCCCCCGCCGGGGCCAACGTCCTGACTTTC. It is translated as CASSLVPPAGANVLTF.